Below, 29 T cell receptor beta chains from the same sample are listed, as sequenced in a study of early T cells in non-severe SARS-CoV-2 infection. TCRdb analysed the 5' RACE reads with MiXCR anew, one entry per CDR3 protein. The sample lists tens of thousands of distinct CDR3 sequences; roughly 5.7% were seen once. The sample was whole blood. These receptors came from an adult who was a healthcare worker with PCR-confirmed SARS-CoV-2 infection or an uninfected control (not recorded which).

The chain has TRBV15 and TRBJ2-5, with D unresolved. The CDR3 has 13 amino acids. V lost 3 bases, J lost 1 base, and 6 bases lay in between. Per germline, CDR1 LNHNV and CDR2 YYDKDF (reference sequence). The CDR3 coding sequence is TGTGCCACCAGCAGGACCATCCAAGAGACCCAGTACTTC. Translating it yields CATSRTIQETQYF.

This clonotype appeared many times. CDR3 in DNA: TGTGCCAGTACCCACTCGGAGGGACAGTTAAATCAGCCCCAGCATTTT. This encodes CASTHSEGQLNQPQHF. The chain employs TRBV19 and TRBJ1-5, with TRBD1 matching over 7 bases. After removal of 7 bases from V and 4 bases from J, the junction contained 13 bases not matched to a gene. The V gene's germline CDR1 is LNHDA and CDR2 SQIVND (reference sequence). The CDR3 is 16 residues long. Full variable domain (missing parts from reference TRBV19 and TRBJ1-5): DGGITQSPKYLFRKEGQNVTLSCEQNLNHDAMYWYRQDPGQGLRLIYYSQIVNDFQKGDIAEGYSVSREKKESFPLTVTSAQKNPTAFYLCASTHSEGQLNQPQHFGDGTRLSIL.

The sample holds many counts of this clonotype. The V gene is TRBV18, the J gene TRBJ1-1; no firm D call. Deletions cut 2 bases from V and 4 bases from J, with 11 bases between. The CDR3 covers 14 residues. Germline lookup yields CDR1 KGHSH and CDR2 LQKENI. The chain's CDR3 is CASSPTTKVTEAFF. In DNA, the CDR3 is TGTGCCAGCTCACCAACTACGAAGGTCACTGAAGCTTTCTTT.

There are many counts of this clonotype. The CDR3 protein is CASGLLSSYNEQFF. CDR3 DNA sequence: TGTGCCAGCGGGCTGCTAAGCTCCTACAATGAGCAGTTCTTC. The chain is built from TRBV7-9 and TRBJ2-1; D gene ambiguous. CDR3 length equals 14 residues. CDR1 and CDR2 from the germline V gene are SEHNR and FQNEAQ (reference sequence). The V gene lost 8 bases and the J gene lost 0 bases, with 11 bases spanning the gap.

This clonotype was observed many times. V and J are TRBV7-2 and TRBJ2-7, with D perhaps TRBD2 (5 bases). The germline gives CDR1 SGHTA, CDR2 FQGNSA. The CDR3 runs 14 residues. Between the trimmed V and J ends, which lost 3 bases and 4 bases, there was a span of 13 bases. The CDR3 protein is CASSFREKGYEQYF. The CDR3 DNA is TGTGCCAGCAGCTTCCGGGAAAAGGGTTACGAGCAGTACTTC.

The chain joins TRBV20-1 to TRBJ2-1; D is perhaps TRBD1 or TRBD2 (5 bases each). CDR1 DFQATT and CDR2 SNEGSKA come from the germline V gene (reference sequence). V lost 5 bases, J lost 0 bases, and 20 bases lay in between. This CDR3 spans 17 amino acids. CDR3 in amino acids: CSAGGRGEGSSYNEQFF. The CDR3, as DNA: TGCAGTGCTGGGGGTAGGGGAGAGGGGAGCTCCTACAATGAGCAGTTCTTC.

This clonotype was detected many times. The CDR3 reads CASSGVRGKGNQPQHF. The CDR3, as DNA: TGTGCCAGCAGTGGCGTTCGGGGGAAGGGCAATCAGCCCCAGCATTTT. The rearrangement uses TRBV12-3 or TRBV12-4 and TRBJ1-5; tentative D call: TRBD1 (5 bases). Trimming removed 5 bases from V and 2 bases from J, with 16 bases in between. The CDR3 has 16 amino acids.

V usage is TRBV18 and J usage is TRBJ2-7; 7 bases match TRBD2. Germline CDR1 is KGHSH and CDR2 is LQKENI. This CDR3 has 16 residues. Trimming cost V 2 bases and J 1 base; bases outside gene matches: 8. In nucleotides, the CDR3 is TGTGCCAGCTCACCATACGGCAGCGGGGCATCCTACGAGCAGTACTTC. Encoded protein: CASSPYGSGASYEQYF.

This clonotype was recorded at least ten times. This chain links TRBV3-1 with TRBJ2-1, with a possible D match to TRBD1 (5 bases). CDR3 length: 12 residues. Trimming removed 4 bases from V and 8 bases from J, with 9 bases in between. Germline CDR1 reads LGHDT; CDR2 reads YNNKEL (reference sequence). CDR3: CASSLQGYEQFF. CDR3 nucleotide sequence: TGTGCCAGCAGCCTCCAGGGATATGAGCAGTTCTTC.

This clonotype was observed a handful of times. The V gene is TRBV7-9, the J gene TRBJ2-3, with TRBD2 as a possible D gene (5 bases). V gave up 0 bases and J gave up 5 bases, with 6 bases separating them. Germline lookup yields CDR1 SEHNR and CDR2 FQNEAQ (reference sequence). This CDR3 has 13 amino acids. The CDR3: CASSLAEVDTQYF. In nucleotides, the CDR3 is TGTGCCAGCAGCTTAGCGGAGGTAGATACGCAGTATTTT. The whole variable domain, remainder taken from reference TRBV7-9 and TRBJ2-3, is DTGVSQNPRHKITKRGQNVTFRCDPISEHNRLYWYRQTLGQGPEFLTYFQNEAQLEKSRLLSDRFSAERPKGSFSTLEIQRTEQGDSAMYLCASSLAEVDTQYFGPGTRLTVL.

This clonotype was seen once. The chain couples TRBV28 to TRBJ1-5, with D hard to call. CDR1 is MDHEN and CDR2 is SYDVKM in the germline V gene. V was trimmed by 3 bases and J by 3 bases, leaving 0 bases between them. This CDR3 region has 11 residues. As DNA, the CDR3 is TGTGCCAGCAGTTTCAATCAGCCCCAGCATTTT. Protein sequence: CASSFNQPQHF.

This clonotype appeared many times. The chain is built from TRBV28 and TRBJ2-3; D not resolved. V lost 1 base and J 6 bases, leaving 8 bases between the germline ends. This CDR3 has 13 residues. From germline, CDR1 is MDHEN and CDR2 SYDVKM. The CDR3 protein is CASSLLDWDTQYF. CDR3 in DNA: TGTGCCAGCAGTTTATTAGATTGGGATACGCAGTATTTT.

This sequence joins TRBV6-1 and TRBJ2-1, with 8 nucleotides matching TRBD1. Losses at the gene ends were 3 bases for V and 9 bases for J; bases not matched to a gene: 7. The CDR3 has 14 residues. The germline gives CDR1 MNHNS, CDR2 SASEGT. The CDR3 spells CASSDWTGFSEQFF. The DNA of the CDR3 is TGTGCCAGCAGTGACTGGACAGGGTTCAGTGAGCAGTTCTTC.

In its sample, this clonotype was seen a few times. The chain recombines TRBV10-2 with TRBJ1-3; D gene uncertain. In germline, CDR1 is WSHSY, CDR2 SAAADI. With 2 bases removed from V and 4 bases from J, the gap between germline ends came to 6 bases. The CDR3 extends over 13 amino acids. The CDR3 DNA reads TGCGCCAGCAGTGAGCCAGGAGGAAACACCATATATTTT. Translated, it gives CASSEPGGNTIYF.

This clonotype was counted between two and nine times. The V call is TRBV28, the J call TRBJ2-7; TRBD1 matches 9 bases. Germline CDR1 is MDHEN and CDR2 is SYDVKM. CDR3 length: 14 amino acids. V lost 6 bases to trimming and J lost 4 bases; unmatched junction nucleotides: 7. The CDR3 region is CASRGTGTRYEQYF. In DNA form, the CDR3 reads TGTGCCAGCAGGGGGACAGGGACGAGGTACGAGCAGTACTTC.

This clonotype was observed at least ten times. The genes are TRBV7-2 and TRBJ1-1, with 8 positions matching TRBD1. The V segment lost 5 bases and the J segment 10 bases; nucleotides outside the gene matches: 6. CDR1 and CDR2 (germline): SGHTA, FQGNSA. The CDR3 is 12 amino acids. The CDR3 sequence: CASSRTGTGAFF. CDR3 DNA: TGTGCCAGCAGCAGAACCGGGACAGGAGCTTTCTTT. Looking up the rest from reference TRBV7-2 and TRBJ1-1 gives the full variable domain: GAGVSQSPSNKVTEKGKDVELRCDPISGHTALYWYRQSLGQGLEFLIYFQGNSAPDKSGLPSDRFSAERTGGSVSTLTIQRTQQEDSAVYLCASSRTGTGAFFGQGTRLTVV.

This clonotype was detected only a few times. The chain carries TRBV7-2 and TRBJ2-7; D tentatively fits TRBD1 or TRBD2 (5 bases each). Trimming took 1 base from V and 2 from J, leaving 12 bases between them. The length of the CDR3 is 15 residues. The germline V gene encodes CDR1 SGHTA and CDR2 FQGNSA. This CDR3 reads CASSLESGHTYEQYF. The DNA for the CDR3 is TGTGCCAGCAGCTTAGAGTCGGGGCACACCTACGAGCAGTACTTC.

This clonotype was detected many times. V usage is TRBV12-3 or TRBV12-4 and J usage is TRBJ2-2, with D unclear. V dropped 3 bases and J dropped 0 bases, with 8 bases sitting between them. The CDR3 is 15 amino acids. The CDR3 DNA follows: TGTGCCAGCAGTTTGTACAAGACGAACACCGGGGAGCTGTTTTTT. Translated: CASSLYKTNTGELFF.

This clonotype was found many times. The rearrangement links TRBV18 to TRBJ1-6; D not resolved. The CDR3 loop spans 14 amino acids. V was cut by 0 bases and J by 9 bases, with 9 bases left in between. Germline CDR1 KGHSH, CDR2 LQKENI. The CDR3 region is CASSPPMLPSPLHF. As DNA, the CDR3 is TGTGCCAGCTCACCACCGATGCTCCCTTCACCCCTCCACTTT.

This clonotype showed up just a few times. This chain's CDR3 is CASSQKMNTEAFF. CDR3 bases: TGCGCCAGCAGCCAAAAAATGAACACTGAAGCTTTCTTT. V and J are TRBV10-2 and TRBJ1-1; no firm D call. V was clipped by 6 bases and J by 0 bases, with 8 bases between them. Germline CDR1 WSHSY, CDR2 SAAADI. The CDR3 loop spans 13 amino acids.

The chain couples TRBV9 to TRBJ2-1; TRBD2 might be the D (5 bases). Germline lookup yields CDR1 SGDLS and CDR2 YYNGEE. V was trimmed by 3 bases and J by 0 bases, leaving 19 bases between them. The CDR3 sequence is 18 residues long. The chain's CDR3 is CASSAPLAGATSYNEQFF. The CDR3 nucleotides read TGTGCCAGCAGCGCCCCTCTTGCGGGCGCCACCTCCTACAATGAGCAGTTCTTC.

At least ten counts were recorded for this clonotype. DNA for the CDR3: TGTGCCAGCAGTCCGTCCTGGGCGGGAGGGGCCAATGAGCAGTTCTTC. Protein: CASSPSWAGGANEQFF. The chain joins TRBV27 to TRBJ2-1; 9 positions match TRBD2. There are 16 residues in the CDR3. V dropped 5 bases and J dropped 6; count of bases not matched to a gene: 11. Looked up from germline, CDR1 is MNHEY and CDR2 is SMNVEV (reference sequence).

This clonotype was seen ten or more times. The V and J genes are TRBV7-9 and TRBJ2-3; 7 nucleotides agree with TRBD1. The length of the CDR3 is 21 residues. V was clipped by 0 bases and J by 10 bases; unmatched bases: 28. From germline, CDR1 is SEHNR and CDR2 FQNEAQ (reference sequence). The CDR3 sequence is CASSLAVGLNPKIFGTESQYF. The CDR3 coding sequence is TGTGCCAGCAGCTTAGCGGTTGGGTTGAACCCTAAGATATTTGGGACAGAGTCGCAGTATTTT.

This clonotype was counted at least ten times. V usage is TRBV6-7 and J usage is TRBJ2-7; 7 bases agree with TRBD1. TRBV6-7 counts as an open reading frame of uncertain function. The CDR3 is 18 amino acids. The V and J ends lost 2 bases and 7 bases, in that order; junction bases with no gene match: 20. The chain's CDR3 is CASSYPHRSGQSPLEQYF. The CDR3 DNA follows: TGTGCCAGCAGTTACCCCCACCGCTCGGGACAGAGCCCCTTGGAGCAGTACTTC.

The rearrangement uses TRBV5-4 and TRBJ2-1, with 8 bases matching TRBD1. Looked up from germline, CDR1 is SGHNT and CDR2 is YYREEE (reference sequence). J lost 3 bases, V lost 2 bases, and 4 bases had no gene match. This CDR3 contains 15 residues. DNA of the CDR3: TGTGCCAGCAGCTTTACAGGGGGTGGCTACAATGAGCAGTTCTTC. It translates to CASSFTGGGYNEQFF.

This clonotype was seen more than once but under ten times. The chain has TRBV10-2 and TRBJ2-3; 9 bases fit TRBD1. The CDR3 is 16 residues long. The V segment lost 0 bases and the J segment 2 bases; nucleotides outside the gene matches: 3. The germline V gene has CDR1 WSHSY and CDR2 SAAADI. CDR3 nucleotides: TGCGCCAGCAGTGAGTCGGGACAGGGTTTCACAGATACGCAGTATTTT. Protein: CASSESGQGFTDTQYF.

Many counts were recorded for this clonotype. The chain links TRBV10-2 to TRBJ2-6; weak D call: TRBD2 (5 bases). Germline loops: CDR1 WSHSY, CDR2 SAAADI. The CDR3 consists of 16 residues. The V end was cut by 6 bases, the J end by 0 bases, with 12 bases between. The CDR3: CASRRGSSSGANVLTF. The CDR3, as DNA: TGCGCCAGCAGGAGAGGGTCCTCCTCTGGGGCCAACGTCCTGACTTTC.

This clonotype has more than one count but fewer than ten. V is TRBV5-5 and J is TRBJ1-2, with TRBD1 identical over 7 bases. V was pared by 4 bases and J by 5 bases, with 8 bases of the junction left unmatched. The germline V gene encodes CDR1 SGHKS and CDR2 YYEKEE (reference sequence). This CDR3 has 14 residues. The CDR3 spells CASSPRQGRYGYTF. CDR3 sequence (DNA): TGTGCCAGCAGCCCCCGACAGGGTCGTTATGGCTACACCTTC. Full variable domain (rest looked up from reference TRBV5-5 and TRBJ1-2): DAGVTQSPTHLIKTRGQQVTLRCSPISGHKSVSWYQQVLGQGPQFIFQYYEKEERGRGNFPDRFSARQFPNYSSELNVNALLLGDSALYLCASSPRQGRYGYTFGSGTRLTVV.

This clonotype was recorded many times. The rearrangement uses TRBV7-2 and TRBJ1-2; the D gene is possibly TRBD1 (5 bases). Looked up from germline, CDR1 is SGHTA and CDR2 is FQGNSA. The CDR3 extends over 14 amino acids. Trimming took 0 bases from V and 8 from J, leaving 13 bases between them. CDR3 loop: CASSLALGGLGYTF. The CDR3 DNA sequence: TGTGCCAGCAGCTTAGCGCTCGGGGGATTGGGCTACACCTTC.